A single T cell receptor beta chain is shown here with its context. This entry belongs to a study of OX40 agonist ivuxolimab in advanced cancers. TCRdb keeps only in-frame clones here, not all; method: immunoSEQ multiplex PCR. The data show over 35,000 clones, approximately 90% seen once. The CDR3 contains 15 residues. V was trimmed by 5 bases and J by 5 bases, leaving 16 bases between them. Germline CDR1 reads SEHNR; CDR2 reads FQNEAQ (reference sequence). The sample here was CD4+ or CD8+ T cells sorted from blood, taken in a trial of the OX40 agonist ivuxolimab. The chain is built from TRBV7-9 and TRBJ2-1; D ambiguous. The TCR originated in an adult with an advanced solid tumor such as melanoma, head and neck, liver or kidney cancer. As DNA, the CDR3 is TGTGCCAGCAGCCGCTTAGGGTACCCGAACAATGAGCAGTTCTTC. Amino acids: CASSRLGYPNNEQFF.